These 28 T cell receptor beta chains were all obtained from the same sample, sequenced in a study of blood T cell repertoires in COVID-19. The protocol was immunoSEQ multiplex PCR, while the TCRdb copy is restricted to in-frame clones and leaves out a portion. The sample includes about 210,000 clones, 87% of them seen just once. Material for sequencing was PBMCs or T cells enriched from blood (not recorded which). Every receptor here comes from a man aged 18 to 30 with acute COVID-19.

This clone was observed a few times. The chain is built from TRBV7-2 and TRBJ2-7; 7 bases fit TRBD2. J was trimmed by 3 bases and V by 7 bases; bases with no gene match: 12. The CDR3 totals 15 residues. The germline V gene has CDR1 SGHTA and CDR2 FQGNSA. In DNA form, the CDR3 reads TGTGCCAGCAAAGATTTTGCGGGAGCTCACTACGAGCAGTACTTC. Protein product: CASKDFAGAHYEQYF.

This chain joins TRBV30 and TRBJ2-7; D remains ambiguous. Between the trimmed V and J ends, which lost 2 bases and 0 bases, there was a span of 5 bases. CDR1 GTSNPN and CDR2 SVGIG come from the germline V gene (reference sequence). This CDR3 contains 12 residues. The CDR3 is CAWSPSSYEQYF. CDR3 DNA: TGTGCCTGGAGTCCTAGCTCCTACGAGCAGTACTTC. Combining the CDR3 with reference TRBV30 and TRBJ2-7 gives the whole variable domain SQTIHQWPATLVQPVGSPLSLECTVEGTSNPNLYWYRQAAGRGLQLLFYSVGIGQISSEVPQNLSASRPQDRQFILSSKKLLLSDSGFYLCAWSPSSYEQYFGPGTRLTVT.

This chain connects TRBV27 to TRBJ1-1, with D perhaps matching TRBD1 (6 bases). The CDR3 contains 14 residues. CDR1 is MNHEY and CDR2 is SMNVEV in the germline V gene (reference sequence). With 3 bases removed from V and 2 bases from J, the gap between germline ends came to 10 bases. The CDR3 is CASSFGGLNTEAFF. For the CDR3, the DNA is TGTGCCAGCAGTTTCGGGGGGCTCAACACTGAAGCTTTCTTT.

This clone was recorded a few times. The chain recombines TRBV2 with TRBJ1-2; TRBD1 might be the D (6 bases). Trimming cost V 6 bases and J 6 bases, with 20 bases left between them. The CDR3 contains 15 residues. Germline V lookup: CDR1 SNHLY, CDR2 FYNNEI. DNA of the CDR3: TGTGCCAGCAGGGGCGTGGGCAGGGGCGTTAATGGCTACACCTTC. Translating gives CASRGVGRGVNGYTF.

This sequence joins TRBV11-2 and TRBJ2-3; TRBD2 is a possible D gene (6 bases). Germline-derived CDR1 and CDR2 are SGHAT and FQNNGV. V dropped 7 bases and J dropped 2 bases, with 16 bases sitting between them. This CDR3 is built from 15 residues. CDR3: CASTITAGYTDTQYF. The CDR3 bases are TGTGCCAGCACCATCACGGCGGGGTACACAGATACGCAGTATTTT.

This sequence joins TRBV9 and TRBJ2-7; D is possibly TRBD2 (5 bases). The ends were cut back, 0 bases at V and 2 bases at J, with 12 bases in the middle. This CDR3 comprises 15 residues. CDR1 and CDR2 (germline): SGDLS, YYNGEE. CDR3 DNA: TGTGCCAGCAGCGTAGGGCCCGGGGAGACCTACGAGCAGTACTTC. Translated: CASSVGPGETYEQYF.

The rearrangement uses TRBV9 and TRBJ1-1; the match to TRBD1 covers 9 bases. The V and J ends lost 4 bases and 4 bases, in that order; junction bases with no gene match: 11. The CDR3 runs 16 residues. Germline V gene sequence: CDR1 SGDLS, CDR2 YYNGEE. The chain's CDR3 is CASSRTQGASGTEAFF. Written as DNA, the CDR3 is TGTGCCAGCAGCAGAACACAGGGGGCGTCGGGCACTGAAGCTTTCTTT.

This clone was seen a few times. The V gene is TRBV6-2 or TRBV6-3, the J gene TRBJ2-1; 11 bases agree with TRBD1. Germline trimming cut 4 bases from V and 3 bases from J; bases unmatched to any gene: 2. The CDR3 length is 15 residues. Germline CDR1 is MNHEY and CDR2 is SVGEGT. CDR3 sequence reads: CASSSGTGGYNEQFF. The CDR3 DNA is TGTGCCAGCAGTTCCGGGACAGGGGGCTACAATGAGCAGTTCTTC.

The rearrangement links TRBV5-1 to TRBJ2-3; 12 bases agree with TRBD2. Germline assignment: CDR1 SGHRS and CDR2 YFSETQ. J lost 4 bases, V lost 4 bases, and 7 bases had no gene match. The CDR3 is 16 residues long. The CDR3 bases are TGCGCCAGCAGCGTCAAACTAGCGGGAGGATCAGATACGCAGTATTTT. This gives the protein CASSVKLAGGSDTQYF.

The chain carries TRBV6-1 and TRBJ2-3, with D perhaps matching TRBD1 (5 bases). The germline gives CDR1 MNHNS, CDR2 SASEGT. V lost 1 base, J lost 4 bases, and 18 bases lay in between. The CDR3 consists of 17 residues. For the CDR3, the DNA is TGTGCCAGCAGTGAAGTGTTGCAGGGCGGTTGGGCAGATACGCAGTATTTT. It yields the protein CASSEVLQGGWADTQYF.

The CDR3 loop reads CASSARAHSPLHF. In DNA, the CDR3 is TGTGCCAGCAGTGCCAGGGCCCATTCACCCCTCCACTTT. V gene TRBV25-1 combines with J gene TRBJ1-6; tentatively, D is TRBD1 (5 bases). V was trimmed by 4 bases and J by 8 bases, leaving 9 bases between them. The CDR3 contains 13 residues. Germline CDR1 MGHDK, CDR2 SYGVNS.

The CDR3 DNA is TGTGCCAGCAGGGCAGGCGTTTCCTACGAGCAGTACTTC. It is translated as CASRAGVSYEQYF. The chain joins TRBV28 to TRBJ2-7; D not resolved. The CDR3 has 13 residues. V lost 6 bases and J 1 base, leaving 10 bases between the germline ends. The germline V gene encodes CDR1 MDHEN and CDR2 SYDVKM.

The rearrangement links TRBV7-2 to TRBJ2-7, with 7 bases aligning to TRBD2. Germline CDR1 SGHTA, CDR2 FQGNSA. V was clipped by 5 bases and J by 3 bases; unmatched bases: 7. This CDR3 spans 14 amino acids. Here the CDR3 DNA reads TGTGCCAGCAGCCGTAGCGGGCCCAGCTACGAGCAGTACTTC. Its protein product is CASSRSGPSYEQYF.

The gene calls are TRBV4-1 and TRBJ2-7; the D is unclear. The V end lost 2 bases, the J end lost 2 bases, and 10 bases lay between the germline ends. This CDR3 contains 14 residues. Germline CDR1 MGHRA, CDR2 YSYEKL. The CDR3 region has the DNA TGCGCCAGCAGCCAAAGGATAGCTACCTACGAGCAGTACTTC. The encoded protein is CASSQRIATYEQYF.

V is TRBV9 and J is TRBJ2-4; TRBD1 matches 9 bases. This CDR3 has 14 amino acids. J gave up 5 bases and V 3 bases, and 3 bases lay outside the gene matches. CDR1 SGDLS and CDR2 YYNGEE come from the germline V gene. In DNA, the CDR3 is TGTGCCAGCAGCGCCCGGGACAGGGAAAACATTCAGTACTTC. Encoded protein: CASSARDRENIQYF. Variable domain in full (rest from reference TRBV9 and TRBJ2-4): DSGVTQTPKHLITATGQRVTLRCSPRSGDLSVYWYQQSLDQGLQFLIQYYNGEERAKGNILERFSAQQFPDLHSELNLSSLELGDSALYFCASSARDRENIQYFGAGTRLSVL.

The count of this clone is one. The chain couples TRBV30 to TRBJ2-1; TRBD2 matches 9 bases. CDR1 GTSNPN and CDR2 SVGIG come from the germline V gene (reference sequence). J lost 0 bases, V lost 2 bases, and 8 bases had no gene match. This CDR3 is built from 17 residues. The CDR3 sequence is CAWSQGLASFSYNEQFF. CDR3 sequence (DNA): TGTGCCTGGAGTCAAGGACTAGCGAGTTTCTCCTACAATGAGCAGTTCTTC.

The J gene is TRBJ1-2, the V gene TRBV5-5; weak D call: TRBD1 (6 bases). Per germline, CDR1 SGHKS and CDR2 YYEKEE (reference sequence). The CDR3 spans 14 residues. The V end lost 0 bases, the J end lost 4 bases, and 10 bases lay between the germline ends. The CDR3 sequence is CASSLAGTRYGYTF. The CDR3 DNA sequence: TGTGCCAGCAGCTTGGCCGGGACACGCTATGGCTACACCTTC.

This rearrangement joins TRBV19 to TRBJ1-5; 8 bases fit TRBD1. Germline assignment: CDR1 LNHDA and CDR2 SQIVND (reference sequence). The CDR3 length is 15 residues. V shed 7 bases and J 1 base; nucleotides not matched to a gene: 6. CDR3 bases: TGTGCCAGTACCTGGACAGGGAACAGCAATCAGCCCCAGCATTTT. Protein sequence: CASTWTGNSNQPQHF.

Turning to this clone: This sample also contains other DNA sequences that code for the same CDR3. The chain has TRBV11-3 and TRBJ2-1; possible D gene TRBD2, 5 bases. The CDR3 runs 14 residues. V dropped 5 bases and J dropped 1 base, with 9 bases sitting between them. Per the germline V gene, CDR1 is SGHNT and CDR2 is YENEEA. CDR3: CASSLDSSYNEQFF. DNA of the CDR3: TGTGCCAGCAGCCTGGACTCTTCCTACAATGAGCAGTTCTTC.

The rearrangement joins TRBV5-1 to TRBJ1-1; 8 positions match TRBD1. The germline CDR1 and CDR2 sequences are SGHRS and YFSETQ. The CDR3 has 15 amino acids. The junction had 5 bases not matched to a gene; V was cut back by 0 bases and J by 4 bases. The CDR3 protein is CASSLAGRGPTEAFF. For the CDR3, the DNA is TGCGCCAGCAGCTTGGCAGGCAGGGGGCCCACTGAAGCTTTCTTT.

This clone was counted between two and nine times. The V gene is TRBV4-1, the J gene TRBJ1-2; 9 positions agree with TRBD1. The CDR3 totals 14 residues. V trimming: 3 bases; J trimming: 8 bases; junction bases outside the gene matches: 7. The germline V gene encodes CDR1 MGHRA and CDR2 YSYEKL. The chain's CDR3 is CASSHPDRGEGYTF. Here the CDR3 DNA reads TGCGCCAGCAGCCACCCCGACAGGGGGGAAGGCTACACCTTC.

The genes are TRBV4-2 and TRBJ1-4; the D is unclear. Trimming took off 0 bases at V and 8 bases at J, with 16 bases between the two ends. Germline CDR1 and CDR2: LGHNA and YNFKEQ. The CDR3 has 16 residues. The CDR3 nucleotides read TGTGCCAGCAGCCAAGATCGGCGGACCGGGAGGGAAAAACTGTTTTTT. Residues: CASSQDRRTGREKLFF.

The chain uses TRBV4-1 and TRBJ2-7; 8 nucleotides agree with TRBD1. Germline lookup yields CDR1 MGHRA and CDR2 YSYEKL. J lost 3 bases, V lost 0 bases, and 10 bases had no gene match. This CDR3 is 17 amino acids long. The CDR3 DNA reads TGCGCCAGCAGCCAAGATCACTTGAGGACAGGGAACTACGAGCAGTACTTC. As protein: CASSQDHLRTGNYEQYF.

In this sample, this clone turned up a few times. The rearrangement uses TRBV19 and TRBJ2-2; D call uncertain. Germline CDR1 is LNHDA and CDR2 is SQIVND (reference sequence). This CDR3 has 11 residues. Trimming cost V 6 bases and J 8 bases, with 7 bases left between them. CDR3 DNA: TGTGCCAGTAGATACAGAGGGGAGCTGTTTTTT. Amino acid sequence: CASRYRGELFF.

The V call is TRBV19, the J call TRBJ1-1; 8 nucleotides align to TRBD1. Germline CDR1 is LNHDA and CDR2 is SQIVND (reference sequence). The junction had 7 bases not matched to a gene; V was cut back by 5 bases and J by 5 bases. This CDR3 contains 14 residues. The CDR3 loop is CASSQQGELTEAFF. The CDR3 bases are TGTGCCAGTAGTCAACAGGGGGAATTGACTGAAGCTTTCTTT.

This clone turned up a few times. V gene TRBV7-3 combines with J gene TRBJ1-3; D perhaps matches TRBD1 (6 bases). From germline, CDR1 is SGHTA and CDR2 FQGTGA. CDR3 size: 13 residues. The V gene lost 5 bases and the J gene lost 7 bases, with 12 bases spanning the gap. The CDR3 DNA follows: TGTGCCAGCAGCACGTTTCAGGGGAACACCATATATTTT. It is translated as CASSTFQGNTIYF.

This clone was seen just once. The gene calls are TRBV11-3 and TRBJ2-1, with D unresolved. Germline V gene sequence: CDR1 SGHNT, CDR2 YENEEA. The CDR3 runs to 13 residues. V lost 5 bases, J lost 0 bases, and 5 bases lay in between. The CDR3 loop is CASSLSSYNEQFF. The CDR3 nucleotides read TGTGCCAGCAGCCTGAGCTCCTACAATGAGCAGTTCTTC.

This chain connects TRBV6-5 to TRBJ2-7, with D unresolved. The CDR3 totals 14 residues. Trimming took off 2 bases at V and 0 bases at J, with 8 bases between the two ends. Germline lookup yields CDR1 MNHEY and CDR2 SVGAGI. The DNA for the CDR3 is TGTGCCAGCAGTTACCTCGACACCTCCTACGAGCAGTACTTC. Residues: CASSYLDTSYEQYF.